The rows below give T cell receptor beta chains drawn from one sample of a study of chemoradiotherapy in HPV16-positive cancers. Measured with immunoSEQ multiplex PCR; TCRdb has only the in-frame clones, and not every one. Seen here are some 35,000 clones, 80% to 95% observed once, and the top ten hold roughly 3.6%. Specimen: blood, collected from a patient who underwent chemoradiotherapy. Receptors were obtained from a human donor with HPV-associated anogenital cancer. Both conserved end residues are part of each CDR3. A D gene is named only where the DNA matches it firmly. Not all rows give a size; the values are once, few, many and, for expanded clones, a class.

TRBJ1-2 - TRBV7-9 TRBD1 CASTRGMGRDHGYTF TGTGCCAGCACCAGGGGGATGGGCAGGGACCATGGCTACACCTTC
TRBJ2-1 once TRBV9 TRBD2 CASSSAGKRGYNEQFF TGTGCCAGCAGCTCAGCTGGAAAGCGGGGCTACAATGAGCAGTTCTTC
TRBJ2-5 - TRBV27 - CASNPDSPEQYF TGTGCCAGCAACCCGGACAGCCCAGAGCAGTACTTC
TRBJ2-7 once TRBV27 - CASSRAGTPTYEQYF TGTGCCAGCAGTCGCGCCGGGACACCAACTTACGAGCAGTACTTC
TRBJ2-1 - TRBV7-2 - CASSLRQEYNEQFF TGTGCCAGCAGCTTAAGGCAGGAGTACAATGAGCAGTTCTTC
TRBJ2-4 - TRBV5-5 - CASSLLAAAKNIQYF TGTGCCAGCAGCTTGCTGGCAGCAGCCAAAAACATTCAGTACTTC
TRBJ2-7 - TRBV2 - CASSEGSGISYEQYF TGTGCCAGCAGTGAAGGATCTGGCATCTCCTACGAGCAGTACTTC
TRBJ2-5 - TRBV6-6 - CASSYKANQETQYF TGTGCCAGCAGTTACAAAGCGAACCAAGAGACCCAGTACTTC
TRBJ2-1 - TRBV4-3 TRBD2 CASSQDHGGGIHEQFF TGCGCCAGCAGCCAAGATCATGGCGGGGGGATTCATGAGCAGTTCTTC
TRBJ1-5 few TRBV5-4 - CASSLGSNQPQHF TGTGCCAGCAGCCTGGGTAGCAATCAGCCCCAGCATTTT
TRBJ2-1 - TRBV18 - CASSPPGFSWVNDEQFF TGTGCCAGCTCACCACCCGGGTTCAGCTGGGTTAATGATGAGCAGTTCTTC
TRBJ2-2 - TRBV5-1 - CASSLVGSDTGELFF TGCGCCAGCAGCTTGGTAGGGTCGGACACCGGGGAGCTGTTTTTT
TRBJ1-5 few TRBV28 - CASSPRTASNQPQHF TGTGCCAGCAGCCCAAGGACAGCTAGCAATCAGCCCCAGCATTTT
TRBJ1-3 - TRBV4-3 - CASSQDSGVGGNTIYF TGCGCCAGCAGCCAAGATTCAGGGGTCGGAGGAAACACCATATATTTT
TRBJ2-3 - TRBV10-3 - CAISDGPIADTQYF TGTGCCATCAGCGACGGGCCCATCGCAGATACGCAGTATTTT
TRBJ2-1 - TRBV19 TRBD2 CASSTRAGSYNEQFF TGTGCCAGTAGTACCCGAGCGGGGAGCTACAATGAGCAGTTCTTC
TRBJ2-5 - TRBV14 TRBD1 CASSRQTGGVQETQYF TGTGCCAGCAGCCGGCAGACAGGGGGCGTTCAAGAGACCCAGTACTTC
TRBJ1-1 - TRBV18 - CASSQDSVNTEAFF TGTGCCAGCTCACAGGACAGCGTGAACACTGAAGCTTTCTTT
TRBJ2-5 - TRBV7-9 - CASSPRDNQETQYF TGTGCCAGCAGCCCCCGGGACAACCAAGAGACCCAGTACTTC
TRBJ1-3 - TRBV4-1 - CASSPGQYSGNTIYF TGCGCCAGCAGCCCTGGACAGTACTCTGGAAACACCATATATTTT
TRBJ2-7 - TRBV29-1 - CSVDRTYEQYF TGCAGCGTTGACAGGACCTACGAGCAGTACTTC
TRBJ2-7 - TRBV5-5 - CASSLAAAGVNYEQYF TGTGCCAGCAGCTTGGCCGCCGCAGGGGTGAATTACGAGCAGTACTTC
TRBJ1-6 - TRBV4-3 - CASSQDSAYNSPLHF TGCGCCAGCAGCCAAGATTCTGCCTATAATTCACCCCTCCACTTT
TRBJ2-7 - TRBV5-1 - CASSLIPGHYEQYF TGCGCCAGCAGCTTAATCCCGGGACACTACGAGCAGTACTTC
TRBJ2-3 - TRBV19 - CASKVEGREDTQYF TGTGCCAGTAAGGTAGAGGGCCGGGAGGATACGCAGTATTTT
TRBJ1-3 - TRBV9 TRBD1 CASSVGVGQAFYSGNTIYF TGTGCCAGCAGCGTAGGTGTAGGACAGGCGTTTTACTCTGGAAACACCATATATTTT